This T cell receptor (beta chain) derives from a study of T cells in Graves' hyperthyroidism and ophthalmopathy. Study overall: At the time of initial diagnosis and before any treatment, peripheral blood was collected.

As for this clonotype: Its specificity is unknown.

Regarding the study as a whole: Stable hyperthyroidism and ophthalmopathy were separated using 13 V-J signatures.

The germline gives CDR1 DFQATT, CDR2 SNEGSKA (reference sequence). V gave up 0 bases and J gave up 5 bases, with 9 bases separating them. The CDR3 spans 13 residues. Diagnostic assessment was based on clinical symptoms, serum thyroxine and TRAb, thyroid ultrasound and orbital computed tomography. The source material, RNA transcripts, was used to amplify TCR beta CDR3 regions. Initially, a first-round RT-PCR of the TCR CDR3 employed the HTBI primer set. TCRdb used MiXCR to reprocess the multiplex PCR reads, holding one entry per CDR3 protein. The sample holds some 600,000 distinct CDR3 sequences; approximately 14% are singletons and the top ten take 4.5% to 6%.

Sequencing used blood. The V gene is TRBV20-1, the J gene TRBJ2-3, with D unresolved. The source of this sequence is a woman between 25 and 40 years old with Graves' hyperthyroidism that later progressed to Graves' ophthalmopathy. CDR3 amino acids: CSAREPNQDTQYF. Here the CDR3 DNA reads TGCAGTGCTAGAGAGCCGAACCAAGATACGCAGTATTTT.